This T cell receptor (beta chain) was found in a study of shared clonotypes between healthy human individuals. The assay was immunoSEQ multiplex PCR, and TCRdb's table has in-frame clones only and misses some. The data contain a few million clones, roughly nine tenths of them seen just once; the ten biggest clones take up over 0.12%. Sequencing used naive CD4+ T cells sorted from blood. Subset in this sample: CD45RA+ positively selected. The clonotype comes from a man aged 18 to 35 in good health.

CDR3 DNA: TGTGCCAGCAGTTACGGCAGGGGGCCCTCCTACGAGCAGTACTTC. It codes for CASSYGRGPSYEQYF. V usage is TRBV6-5 and J usage is TRBJ2-7; TRBD1 agrees at 8 bases. CDR1 is MNHEY, CDR2 SVGAGI, per germline. Unmatched junction bases numbered 3, after V lost 2 bases and J lost 0 bases. The CDR3 totals 15 residues.